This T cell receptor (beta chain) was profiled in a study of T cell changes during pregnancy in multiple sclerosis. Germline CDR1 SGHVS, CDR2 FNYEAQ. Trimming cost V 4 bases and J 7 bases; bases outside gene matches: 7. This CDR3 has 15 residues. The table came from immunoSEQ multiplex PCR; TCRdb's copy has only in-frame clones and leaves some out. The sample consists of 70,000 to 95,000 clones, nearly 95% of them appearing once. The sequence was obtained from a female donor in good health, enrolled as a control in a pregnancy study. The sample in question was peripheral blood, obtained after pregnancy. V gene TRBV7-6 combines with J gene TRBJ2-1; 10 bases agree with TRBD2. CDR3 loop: CASSSSGRARNEQFF. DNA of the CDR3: TGTGCCAGCAGCTCCAGCGGGAGGGCTAGGAATGAGCAGTTCTTC.